This T cell receptor (beta chain) was captured by sequencing in a study of shared clonotypes between healthy human individuals. For the study at large: The people who gave samples were a couple of women and a few men aged 18 to 49. Each donor's CD4 naive and CD4 memory cells filled three plates apiece, CD8 naive two, and CD8 memory one. Whole-study findings and limits: The study found about 4.6% of naive CD4 clonotypes shared across several donors.

Naive CD8 cells lacked CD45RO and underwent positive selection for CCR7, leaving out terminally differentiated effector memory CD45RA+ cells. This CDR3 has 14 amino acids. From germline, CDR1 is MGHRA and CDR2 YSYEKL. Trimming took off 3 bases at V and 5 bases at J, with 13 bases between the two ends. For this clone: Its antigen is not known.

TCRdb keeps only in-frame clones here, not all; method: immunoSEQ multiplex PCR. The sample yields about 820,000 clones, 80% to 95% seen once. This sequence joins TRBV4-1 and TRBJ1-2; possibly TRBD1 for D (6 bases). This TCR derives from a man aged 30 to 39 in good health. Sequencing was done on a sample of naive CD8+ T cells sorted from blood. The CDR3 protein is CASSHGTRFYGYTF. CDR3 nucleotides: TGCGCCAGCAGCCATGGGACACGTTTTTATGGCTACACCTTC.